A single sample gave rise to the 7 T cell receptor beta chains below, sequenced in a study of blood T cells in healthy people across ages. A J-beta primer mix and a sample-barcoded 5' primer were used in a second PCR of roughly 7 to 12 cycles. Via MiXCR, TCRdb re-called the 5' RACE reads, giving one row per CDR3 protein. The table shows over a million distinct CDR3 sequences, with about 42% occurring only once. The source material was blood. The receptors originated from a young woman in good health.

This clonotype was detected a few times. This chain joins TRBV6-2 or TRBV6-3 and TRBJ2-4; 9 nucleotides agree with TRBD1. Germline values: CDR1 MNHEY, CDR2 SVGEGT. The CDR3 is 17 residues long. After removal of 0 bases from V and 0 bases from J, the junction contained 3 bases not matched to a gene. The CDR3 region has the DNA TGTGCCAGCAGTTACTCTGGACAGGGGCTAGCCAAAAACATTCAGTACTTC. Protein product: CASSYSGQGLAKNIQYF.

This clonotype was counted between two and nine times. J is TRBJ2-7 and V is TRBV10-3; the match to TRBD2 covers 7 bases. In germline, CDR1 is ENHRY, CDR2 SYGVKD. The CDR3 is 14 residues long. The junction had 8 bases not matched to a gene; V was cut back by 9 bases and J by 0 bases. The CDR3: CAIGREVSSYEQYF. The CDR3 DNA reads TGTGCCATTGGGAGGGAGGTAAGCTCCTACGAGCAGTACTTC.

This clonotype was recorded a few times. The chain couples TRBV5-1 to TRBJ2-1; a weak D match, TRBD2 (6 bases). V gave up 3 bases and J gave up 8 bases, with 15 bases separating them. The CDR3 is 14 residues long. Germline loops: CDR1 SGHRS, CDR2 YFSETQ. This CDR3 reads CASSSAGWGDEQFF. The CDR3 DNA is TGCGCCAGCAGCTCCGCGGGGTGGGGAGATGAGCAGTTCTTC.

CDR3: CASTLPGSGGTDTQYF. CDR3 coding DNA: TGTGCCAGCACTCTCCCAGGTTCCGGCGGCACAGATACGCAGTATTTT. This rearrangement joins TRBV6-2 or TRBV6-3 to TRBJ2-3, with no clear D. The V end was cut by 7 bases, the J end by 1 base, with 18 bases between. Germline CDR1 and CDR2: MNHEY and SVGEGT. The CDR3 is 16 amino acids.

The chain uses TRBV2 and TRBJ1-2; D is perhaps TRBD1 (6 bases). CDR3 length: 14 amino acids. CDR1 and CDR2 (germline): SNHLY, FYNNEI. V gave up 4 bases and J gave up 4 bases, with 13 bases separating them. The CDR3 is CASSGTGRVYGYTF. CDR3 coding DNA: TGTGCCAGCAGTGGAACAGGGCGGGTCTATGGCTACACCTTC.

The sample holds a few counts of this clonotype. The chain uses TRBV12-3 or TRBV12-4 and TRBJ1-1; no clear D. V was pared by 10 bases and J by 5 bases, with 20 bases between. The CDR3 extends over 14 amino acids. Here the CDR3 reads CATNRAGWWTEAFF. The CDR3 DNA follows: TGTGCCACCAATCGAGCTGGGTGGTGGACTGAAGCTTTCTTT.

CDR3 residues: CASSLPERKGKLFF. In DNA form, the CDR3 reads TGTGCCAGCAGCTTACCCGAACGAAAGGGAAAACTGTTTTTT. V is TRBV14 and J is TRBJ1-4; D uncertain. Germline V gives CDR1 SGHDN, CDR2 FVKESK. CDR3 length: 14 residues. Trimming took off 5 bases at V and 10 bases at J, with 17 bases between the two ends. Using reference TRBV14 and TRBJ1-4 for the parts outside the CDR3, the full variable domain is EAGVTQFPSHSVIEKGQTVTLRCDPISGHDNLYWYRRVMGKEIKFLLHFVKESKQDESGMPNNRFLAERTGGTYSTLKVQPAELEDSGVYFCASSLPERKGKLFFGSGTQLSVL.